The entry below gives a single TCR beta chain sequence along with its context. CDR3 length: 15 amino acids. Germline V lookup: CDR1 MNHEY, CDR2 SMNVEV (reference sequence). The trim removed 4 bases at V and 4 bases at J, leaving 6 bases unmatched. The PCR used 60 Vbeta and 13 Jbeta primers. The table came from immunoSEQ multiplex PCR; TCRdb's copy has only in-frame clones and leaves some out. The sample carries over 70,000 clones, over 70% recorded once. The data were taken from a study of cytomegalovirus exposure and HLA in healthy donors. The sample was PBMCs. The rearrangement joins TRBV27 to TRBJ1-5; 8 nucleotides align to TRBD1. The sequence was obtained from a human donor in good health. CDR3 region: CASSSSGGSNQPQHF. The CDR3 DNA sequence: TGTGCCAGCAGTTCGTCAGGGGGCTCTAATCAGCCCCAGCATTTT.